Listed below are T cell receptor beta chains from one sample, sequenced in a study of spatial heterogeneity in lung cancer. TCRdb reanalysed the 5' RACE reads using MiXCR and keeps one entry per CDR3 protein. The repertoire has 40,000 to 45,000 distinct CDR3 sequences, around 13% of them found once; the top ten carry 55% to 70%. Sequenced material: PBMCs, taken at surgery. All receptors derive from a male donor with early-stage non-small cell lung cancer. Both conserved end residues are trimmed from each CDR3. D genes are given only for firm matches.

j_call,cdr3_length,d_call,v_call,cdr3_aa
TRBJ2-3,13,.,TRBV5-6,ASSNPITATDTQY
TRBJ2-3,14,.,TRBV7-6,ASSFFPTASTDTQY
TRBJ1-6,13,.,TRBV11-2,ASSLGTGRYSPLH
TRBJ1-1,9,.,TRBV3-1,ASSHPGRTF
TRBJ1-5,10,.,TRBV29-1,SVGQPNQPQH
TRBJ2-1,13,.,TRBV7-2,ASSYRDSGFDEQF
TRBJ2-3,13,TRBD2,TRBV7-2,ASSLKTSGTDTQY
TRBJ2-7,12,.,TRBV2,ASSDGDRSYEQY
TRBJ2-1,10,.,TRBV29-1,SAGGQYNEQF
TRBJ2-1,10,.,TRBV28,ASSGAYNEQF
TRBJ2-2,10,.,TRBV7-8,ASSLEASELF